This record concerns one TCR beta chain sequence. Produced via immunoSEQ multiplex PCR; TCRdb's table is partial and in-frame only. This table has roughly 200,000 clones, approximately 81% appearing once. This sample is drawn from a study of blood T cell repertoires in COVID-19. Study-wide background: COVID-19 samples, acute and convalescent, were from the United States, Italy and Spain.

The germline gives CDR1 SGHTS, CDR2 YDEGEE. The CDR3 spans 14 residues. V lost 5 bases, J lost 3 bases, and 15 bases lay in between. The chain recombines TRBV5-8 with TRBJ2-7; possibly TRBD2 for D (5 bases). The sample taken for sequencing was peripheral blood. The TCR originated in a woman aged 80 or over with active or convalescent COVID-19. The CDR3 DNA sequence: TGTGCCAGCAGACGGACTGGGGAAGGCTACGAGCAGTACTTC. Protein sequence: CASRRTGEGYEQYF.